Here is one TCR beta chain with its context. These data originate in a study of T cells expressing NK-cell markers. One entry per CDR3 protein, without DNA, is what TCRdb gives after re-calling the 5' RACE reads. This table holds about half a million distinct CDR3 sequences. Germline V gene lookup returns CDR1 MNHNY and CDR2 SVGAGI (reference sequence). This CDR3 is built from 13 residues. The clonotype comes from a woman between 50 and 59 years old in good health. The specimen sequenced was blood T cells: a sorted CD56 or NKG2C T cell subset, CD4+ or CD8+ T cells, or bulk PBMC T cells (not recorded which). The chain couples TRBV6-6 to TRBJ2-1. CDR3 region: CASSYVGFNEQFF.